These T cell receptor beta chains were read from a single sample in a study of T-cell memory formation after mild COVID-19. Each CDR3 protein is one row after TCRdb ran MiXCR on the 5' RACE reads. This sample has 300,000 to 400,000 distinct CDR3 sequences, with approximately 27% found just once. Sequencing input: PBMCs or a T cell subset sorted from them (not recorded which). Source of these receptors: an adult woman who had mild COVID-19 (a few samples of this study predate the infection). Cell type and time point are not known. The CDR3 runs from the conserved cysteine through the conserved F or W. A D gene is named only where the DNA matches it firmly. Some rows mark clone size as missing; the rest say once, few, many or name a class of expanded clone.

TGTGCCAGCAGCCAAGCCCGGAGAGGCACCGGGGAGCTGTTTTTT,CASSQARRGTGELFF,TRBV3-1,15,.,.,TRBJ2-2
TGTGCCAGCAGTTTAACTTATCCAGGGCCCTATGGCTACACCTTC,CASSLTYPGPYGYTF,TRBV27,15,.,.,TRBJ1-2
TGTGCCAGCAGTGCACACAGGGACACTGAAGCTTTCTTT,CASSAHRDTEAFF,TRBV6-5,13,.,.,TRBJ1-1
TGCAGTGCTGCCCTTGTGCAGGGGCTTTGGGAGCAGTACTTC,CSAALVQGLWEQYF,TRBV20-1,14,.,.,TRBJ2-7
TGTGCCAGCAGCTTATGGGACAGTCGAGGGTATGGCTACACCTTC,CASSLWDSRGYGYTF,TRBV7-9,15,.,TRBD1,TRBJ1-2
TGTGCCAGCAGCTTAGGACCTAGCGGGAGTGGAGAGACCCAGTACTTC,CASSLGPSGSGETQYF,TRBV7-8,16,once,TRBD2,TRBJ2-5
TGTGCCAGCTCACCCTCCCGTTCGGATGGCTACACCTTC,CASSPSRSDGYTF,TRBV18,13,.,.,TRBJ1-2
TGTGCCAGCAGCCGGGGGCTAGCGGGGTCCAATGAGCAGTTCTTC,CASSRGLAGSNEQFF,TRBV6-2/TRBV6-3,15,.,TRBD2,TRBJ2-1
TGTGCCTGGAGTGTACGCAGGCATAATACGCCCCAGCATTTT,CAWSVRRHNTPQHF,TRBV30,14,.,.,TRBJ1-5
TGCGCCAGCAGGGTGACAGCGAACACTGAAGCTTTCTTT,CASRVTANTEAFF,TRBV5-1,13,.,.,TRBJ1-1
TGTGCCAGCAGTACACACGGCAATGAGCAGTTCTTC,CASSTHGNEQFF,TRBV12-3/TRBV12-4,12,.,.,TRBJ2-1
TGTGCCAGCAGCTTAAAGGGGGCGGATGGCTACACCTTC,CASSLKGADGYTF,TRBV7-3,13,.,TRBD1,TRBJ1-2
TGTGCCAGCAGTTACAGGGGAAGTGAAGCTTTCTTT,CASSYRGSEAFF,TRBV6-5,12,few,.,TRBJ1-1
TGTGCCAGTAGCCATGGGGGTCTTCTGAGCTCCTACGAGCAGTACTTC,CASSHGGLLSSYEQYF,TRBV19,16,.,.,TRBJ2-7
TGTGCCAGCAGCCAAAGCGGGAGGACCGCCTACGAGCAGTACTTC,CASSQSGRTAYEQYF,TRBV6-5,15,few,TRBD2,TRBJ2-7
TGTGCCAGCAACCCGGGGACCAGGTACCAAGAGACCCAGTACTTC,CASNPGTRYQETQYF,TRBV7-9,15,few,.,TRBJ2-5
TGTGCCAGCAGCTTCGAGGGGGGCAATGAGCAGTTCTTC,CASSFEGGNEQFF,TRBV7-9,13,.,.,TRBJ2-1
TGCAGTGCTAGGAGGACAGGGTCTTTAAATTATGAGCAGTTCTTC,CSARRTGSLNYEQFF,TRBV20-1,15,few,TRBD1,TRBJ2-1
TGTGCCAGCAGCCAGGGACAGGGGAAGGAAAAACTGTTTTTT,CASSQGQGKEKLFF,TRBV7-9,14,many,TRBD1,TRBJ1-4
TGCGCCAGCAGCTTGGAAGCGGCTACCTCCTACGAGCAGTACTTC,CASSLEAATSYEQYF,TRBV5-1,15,.,.,TRBJ2-7
TGCAGTGCTGAGCTGACAGAAACCATGAACACTGAAGCTTTCTTT,CSAELTETMNTEAFF,TRBV20-1,15,few,.,TRBJ1-1
TGTGCCAGCAGTACCTATCTGAACACTGAAGCTTTCTTT,CASSTYLNTEAFF,TRBV12-3/TRBV12-4,13,once,.,TRBJ1-1
TGTGCCAGACAGGGTTACGAGCAGTACTTC,CARQGYEQYF,TRBV12-3/TRBV12-4,10,.,.,TRBJ2-7
TGTGCCAGCAGCTCCTCACAGGGGCGGTATGGCTACACCTTC,CASSSSQGRYGYTF,TRBV7-2,14,.,TRBD1,TRBJ1-2
TGTGCCAGCAGGAGACCGGGACAGGGCTATGGCTACACCTTC,CASRRPGQGYGYTF,TRBV11-2,14,.,TRBD1,TRBJ1-2
TGCGCCAGCAGCCGGGAACGGCCAGGAGAGACCCAGTACTTC,CASSRERPGETQYF,TRBV5-1,14,few,.,TRBJ2-5
TGCGCCAGCACACCTACCGGGACTAACTCCTACGAGCAGTACTTC,CASTPTGTNSYEQYF,TRBV5-1,15,.,TRBD2,TRBJ2-7
TGCAGCGGCAAGCAGGTCACTGAAGCTTTCTTT,CSGKQVTEAFF,TRBV29-1,11,.,.,TRBJ1-1
TGTGCCAGCACCCCCCCGAACACCAACAATGAGCAGTTCTTC,CASTPPNTNNEQFF,TRBV12-3/TRBV12-4,14,few,.,TRBJ2-1
TGTGCCAGCGAAGCCAGGGGGACCTACTATGGCTACACCTTC,CASEARGTYYGYTF,TRBV5-6,14,.,TRBD1,TRBJ1-2
TGTGCCAGCAGCCAACTACGAAGGACAGATACGCAGTATTTT,CASSQLRRTDTQYF,TRBV4-2,14,.,.,TRBJ2-3
TGTGCCAGCAGCCTTTCGAAGACTAGCGGGAGATCAGATACGCAGTATTTT,CASSLSKTSGRSDTQYF,TRBV3-1,17,.,TRBD2,TRBJ2-3